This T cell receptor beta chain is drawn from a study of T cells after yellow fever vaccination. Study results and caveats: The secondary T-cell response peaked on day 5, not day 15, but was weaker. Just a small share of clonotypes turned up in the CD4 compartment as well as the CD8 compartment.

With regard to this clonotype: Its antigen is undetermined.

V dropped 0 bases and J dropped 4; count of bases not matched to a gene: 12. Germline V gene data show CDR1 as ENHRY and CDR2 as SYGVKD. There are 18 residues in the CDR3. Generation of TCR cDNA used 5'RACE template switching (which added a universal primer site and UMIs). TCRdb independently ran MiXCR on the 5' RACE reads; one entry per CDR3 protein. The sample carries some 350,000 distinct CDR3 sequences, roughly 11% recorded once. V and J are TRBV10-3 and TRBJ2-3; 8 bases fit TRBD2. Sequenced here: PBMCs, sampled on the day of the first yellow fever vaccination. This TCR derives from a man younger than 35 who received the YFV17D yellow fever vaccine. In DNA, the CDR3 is TGTGCCATCAGTGAGTCAAGCGGGGGATACAAGTTTGCAGATACGCAGTATTTT. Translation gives CAISESSGGYKFADTQYF.